This T cell receptor beta chain derives from a study of long-term antiretroviral therapy in people with HIV. The assay used was immunoSEQ (version v3.0), run at survey level. Sequencing was performed with immunoSEQ multiplex PCR; in TCRdb, only in-frame clones are kept and a portion is missing. The sample carries around 28,000 clones, 85% recorded once. Study-level results: The study lacked data on ART adherence, viral resistance or therapy changes. Post-ART diversity increased but stayed below transplant donor controls. Repertoires in HIV (unlike those of controls) had narrower CDR3 length ranges. Every time point showed a repertoire led by clones expanded before ART.

In its sample, this clone was seen a few times. Antigen unknown. Trimming pared 5 bases from V and 5 bases from J, leaving 9 bases between. Germline-derived CDR1 and CDR2 are MNHNY and SVGAGI (reference sequence). The CDR3 consists of 12 residues. The source of this sequence is a man between 35 and 55 years old with HIV. Sample: unsorted PBMCs, taken 2.3 years after starting antiretroviral therapy. The chain recombines TRBV6-6 with TRBJ1-2, with a tentative D call TRBD1 (6 bases). The CDR3: CASSITGYGYTF. The CDR3 DNA reads TGTGCCAGCAGTATTACAGGGTATGGCTACACCTTC.